This T cell receptor beta chain was recorded in a study of patients and donors after allogeneic stem cell transplantation. This CDR3 region has 14 residues. The V gene end was trimmed by 4 bases and the J gene end by 3 bases; junction bases not matched to a gene: 7. Germline loops: CDR1 SGHRS, CDR2 YFSETQ. In its sample, this clonotype was seen many times. TCRdb reprocessed the RT-PCR reads via MiXCR and lists one record per CDR3 protein. This sample has 70,000 to 95,000 distinct CDR3 sequences, with roughly 5.1% found just once. The chain combines TRBV5-1 with TRBJ2-7; TRBD1 agrees at 7 bases. Sequenced material: blood, either unsorted or a sorted T cell fraction (not recorded which). This clonotype was obtained from a human donor who was either an allogeneic HSCT recipient or a stem cell or donor lymphocyte infusion donor (not recorded which). It is not recorded whose cells these are; they may come from a transplant donor. For the CDR3, the DNA is TGCGCCAGCAGCGACGGACAGGCCTTCTACGAGCAGTACTTC. Residues: CASSDGQAFYEQYF.